These T cell receptor beta chains were read from a single sample in a study of blood T cell repertoires in COVID-19. Produced via immunoSEQ multiplex PCR; TCRdb's table is partial and in-frame only. The table includes under 200,000 clones, 85% to 90% detected once. The sample consisted of peripheral blood. These receptors were obtained from a man younger than 30 with active or convalescent COVID-19. Both conserved end residues are part of each CDR3. A D gene is named only where the DNA matches it firmly. A row's size may be missing; if present it is once, few, many or a size class.

j_gene | abundance | v_gene | d_gene | CDR3aa | CDR3nt
TRBJ2-5 | . | TRBV15 | . | CATSDSNREYQETQYF | TGTGCCACCAGCGACTCAAACAGGGAGTACCAAGAGACCCAGTACTTC
TRBJ1-2 | . | TRBV13 | . | CASSLKPGQPYGYTF | TGTGCCAGCAGCTTGAAACCGGGACAACCCTATGGCTACACCTTC
TRBJ2-4 | . | TRBV19 | TRBD1 | CASSIPGQGVGNIQYF | TGTGCCAGTAGTATCCCCGGACAGGGGGTTGGAAACATTCAGTACTTC
TRBJ1-6 | . | TRBV18 | . | CASSLANSPLHF | TGTGCCAGCTCCCTCGCGAATTCACCCCTCCACTTT
TRBJ2-5 | . | TRBV7-2 | . | CASSFDSDQETQYF | TGTGCCAGCAGCTTTGACTCTGACCAAGAGACCCAGTACTTC
TRBJ2-7 | . | TRBV5-4 | TRBD1 | CASSWGQTYEQYF | TGTGCCAGCAGCTGGGGACAGACCTACGAGCAGTACTTC
TRBJ1-4 | once | TRBV3-1/TRBV3-2 | . | CASSSIGGATNEKLFF | TGTGCCAGCAGCTCGATTGGGGGGGCAACTAATGAAAAACTGTTTTTT
TRBJ1-6 | . | TRBV5-6 | TRBD1 | CASSSTGYNSPLHF | TGTGCCAGCAGCTCGACAGGGTATAATTCACCCCTCCACTTT
TRBJ1-3 | . | TRBV7-2 | TRBD1 | CASSLGTGRRNTIYF | TGTGCCAGCAGCTTAGGGACAGGGAGGCGGAACACCATATATTTT
TRBJ2-3 | . | TRBV5-1 | TRBD2 | CASRLAGGYADTQYF | TGCGCCAGCAGGTTGGCGGGAGGGTACGCAGATACGCAGTATTTT
TRBJ2-7 | . | TRBV4-2 | TRBD2 | CASSLGLAGVYEQYF | TGTGCCAGCAGCCTGGGACTAGCGGGAGTGTACGAGCAGTACTTC
TRBJ1-1 | . | TRBV7-2 | TRBD1 | CASSLDRGMTEAFF | TGTGCCAGCAGCTTAGACAGGGGGATGACTGAAGCTTTCTTT
TRBJ2-3 | . | TRBV4-1 | . | CASSRGRGPADTQYF | TGCGCCAGCAGCCGAGGCAGGGGACCGGCAGATACGCAGTATTTT
TRBJ1-1 | . | TRBV6-5 | TRBD1 | CASSSRQGVGTEAFF | TGTGCCAGCAGCTCCCGCCAGGGGGTAGGAACTGAAGCTTTCTTT
TRBJ2-3 | . | TRBV18 | TRBD2 | CASSLLPPTSGGADTQYF | TGTGCCAGCTCACTTCTCCCCCCGACTAGCGGGGGGGCAGATACGCAGTATTTT
TRBJ1-3 | . | TRBV9 | . | CASSPRRGGSVSGNTIYF | TGTGCCAGCAGCCCTAGGCGGGGGGGTAGCGTCTCTGGAAACACCATATATTTT
TRBJ2-1 | . | TRBV27 | TRBD1 | CASSLPAGQGGYYSQFF | TGTGCCAGCAGTTTACCTGCGGGACAGGGGGGGTATTACAGTCAGTTCTTC
TRBJ2-1 | . | TRBV7-8 | TRBD2 | CASSVWTSGTNEQFF | TGTGCCAGCAGCGTATGGACTAGCGGGACCAATGAGCAGTTCTTC